This TCR beta chain came from a study of CD8+CD57+ T cells in acquired aplastic anemia (dated by TCRdb to the late 2010s). Study-wide context: A mean of around 3.3 ug of DNA, ranging from roughly 0.19 to 30 ug, was extracted from sorted CD4+ and CD8+ cells. What the work shows at the level of the full study, not this receptor alone: Roughly 31 CD8+ CDR3 sequences were shared between patients and controls but appeared highly expressed in patients and within their immunodominant clones. Patients and healthy controls showed no significant difference in CD8+ Simpson's diversity (P=0.060).

Of note for this clonotype: Its antigen is not yet known. Per-base qualities were not stored, and no clone one base away is much larger.

For CDR1 and CDR2, the germline V gene lists MNHEY and SVGAGI. The CDR3 runs 12 residues from the cysteine to the phenylalanine. Solely the CDR3 DNA is kept, with 36 bases framed from the first base. The junction carries 6 bases between V and J, which are trimmed by 6 bases and 1 base respectively. The study deep-sequenced TCR repertoires of sorted CD4+ and CD8+ blood T cells from severe aplastic anemia patients and healthy subjects. Ficoll-Paque density gradient centrifugation was used to isolate peripheral blood mononuclear cells. Before DNA was extracted, CD4+ and CD8+ T cells were sorted using either FACS or magnetic beads. Profiling of TCR beta VDJ combinations and CDR3 sequences used genomic DNA as the template. TCR repertoire sequencing was run on an Illumina HiSeq 2000. As for the authors' bioinformatics: TRBV/TRBJ rearrangement plots, CDR3 size and DJ length profiles, and Simpson's diversity index were used to evaluate the repertoires. The immunodominant clone was defined as the most abundant DNA sequence in deep sequencing data. CDR3 amino acid sequences were screened for sharing across subjects and compared with published repertoires and the VDJdb database. The public reads were reanalyzed by TCRdb: fastp trimming at Q25, MiXCR alignment, in-frame beta chains only. Identical CDR3 proteins give one entry, which carries the most common genes and DNA. These V and J calls originate from TCRdb's pipeline instead of the authors' own analysis. The sample table records approximately 200,000 distinct CDR3 sequences; 64% of these occur just once. Jointly, the top ten make up 46% of the sample.

The sample consisted of sorted CD4+, CD8+, or CD8+CD57+ T cells (not recorded which) from PBMCs. The sequence is built from TRBV6-5 and TRBJ1-1; the D gene cannot be resolved reliably. The clonotype was recovered from a human donor with severe aplastic anemia or a healthy control (not recorded which). Here is the DNA: TGTGCCAGCAGCAACAGGAACACTGAAGCTTTCTTT. Its translation is CASSNRNTEAFF.